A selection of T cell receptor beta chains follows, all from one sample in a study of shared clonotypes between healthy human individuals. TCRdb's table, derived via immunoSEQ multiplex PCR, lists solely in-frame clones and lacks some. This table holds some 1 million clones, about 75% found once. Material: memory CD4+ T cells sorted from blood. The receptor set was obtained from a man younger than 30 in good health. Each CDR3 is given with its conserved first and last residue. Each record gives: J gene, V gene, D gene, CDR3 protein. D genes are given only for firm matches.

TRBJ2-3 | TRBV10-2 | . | CASSETKDTQYF
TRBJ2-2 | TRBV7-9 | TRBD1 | CASNPGQGDTGELFF
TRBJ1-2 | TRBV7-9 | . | CASSRYYGYTF
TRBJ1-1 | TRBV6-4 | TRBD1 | CASRGTGKNTEAFF
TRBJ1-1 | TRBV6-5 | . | CASRRTGAEAFF
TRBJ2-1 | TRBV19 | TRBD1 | CASSIDLSGDRRRRGFF
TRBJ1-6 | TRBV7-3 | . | CASSLTGTHNSPLHF
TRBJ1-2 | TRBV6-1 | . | CASSESGDRGYTF
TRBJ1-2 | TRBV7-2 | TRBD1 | CASSLNPGGGYTF
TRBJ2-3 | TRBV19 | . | CASSQQSTQYF
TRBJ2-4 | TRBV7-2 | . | CASSFYGTGDRRAKNIQYF
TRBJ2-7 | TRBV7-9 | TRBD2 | CASRSGKSIFDEQYF
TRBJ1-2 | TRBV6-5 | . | CASSPGGTNYGYTF
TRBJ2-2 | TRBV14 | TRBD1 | CASSQGQGFTGELFF
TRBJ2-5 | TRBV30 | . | CAWSAGEQETQYF
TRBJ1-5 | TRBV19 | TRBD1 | CASSAFGTGGYSNQPQHF
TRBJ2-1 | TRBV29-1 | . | CSVDGLRGRPSEQFF
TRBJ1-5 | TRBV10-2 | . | CASSRGGRLHQPQHF
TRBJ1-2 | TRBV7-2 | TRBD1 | CASSYQTGGYYGYTF
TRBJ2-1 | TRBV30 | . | CAWSVRSDFGNEQFF
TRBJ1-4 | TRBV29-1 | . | CSALQGDSAKLFF
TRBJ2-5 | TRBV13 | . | CASSLGQILETQYF
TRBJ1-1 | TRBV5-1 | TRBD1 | CASSPGGTNTEAFF
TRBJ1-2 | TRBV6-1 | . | CASSEDRVGGYTF
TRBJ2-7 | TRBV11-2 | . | CASSFGTSYEQYF
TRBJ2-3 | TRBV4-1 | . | CASSQDVGDTQYF
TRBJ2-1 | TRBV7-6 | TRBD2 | CASSLAGLAQFF
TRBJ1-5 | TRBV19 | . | CASSPSRGSQHF
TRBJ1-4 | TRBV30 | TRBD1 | CAWAQGSKEKLFF
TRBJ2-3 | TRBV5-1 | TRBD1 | CASSWGQGAVRTDTQYF
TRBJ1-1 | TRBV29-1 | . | CSVEEHKAFF
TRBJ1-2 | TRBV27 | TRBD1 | CASSLSRQGYGYTF
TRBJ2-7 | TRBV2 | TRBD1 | CASRGDRGKPYEQYF
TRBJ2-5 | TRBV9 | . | CASSVGAGGPRGSGETQYF
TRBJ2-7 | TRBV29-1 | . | CSAGGLGGEQYF
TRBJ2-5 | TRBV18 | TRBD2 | CASSPRGGETQYF
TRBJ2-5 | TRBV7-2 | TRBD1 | CASSSSGGRGQETQYF
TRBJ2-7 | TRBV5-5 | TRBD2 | CASSLLERGGTPYEQYF
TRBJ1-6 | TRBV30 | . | CAWRGGFSSYNSPLHF
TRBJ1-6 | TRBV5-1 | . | CASSLRGGEGSPLHF
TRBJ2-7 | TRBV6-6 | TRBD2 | CASTAQAGNRQYF
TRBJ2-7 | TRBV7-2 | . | CASSRQGDSYEQYF
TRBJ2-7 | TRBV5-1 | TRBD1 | CASTRTGGRNEQYF
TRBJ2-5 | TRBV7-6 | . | CASSLDWGEETQYF
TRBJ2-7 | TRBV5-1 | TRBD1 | CASSLDLRDRGDEQYF
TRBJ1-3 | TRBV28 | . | CASSSWGGRSGNTIYF
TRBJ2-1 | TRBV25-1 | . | CASSAPVSRYNEQFF
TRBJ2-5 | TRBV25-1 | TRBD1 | CASSTGTALQETQYF
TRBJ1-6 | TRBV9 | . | CASSVAATGSPLHF
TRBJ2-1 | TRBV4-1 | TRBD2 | CASSPEDPGLAGETNEQFF
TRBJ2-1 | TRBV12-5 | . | CASGLSPRSDEQFF